This TCR beta chain was identified in a study of blood T cell repertoires in COVID-19. The CDR3 loop spans 14 amino acids. V dropped 2 bases and J dropped 1 base, with 8 bases sitting between them. Looked up from germline, CDR1 is MDHEN and CDR2 is SYDVKM. Repertoires were generated with immunoSEQ multiplex PCR, while TCRdb's copy carries only in-frame clones and drops some. This sample yields hundreds of thousands of clones, of which approximately 92% are seen a single time; about 1.1% belongs to the top ten. The sequence was obtained from a man aged 25 to 45 who had recovered from COVID-19. The sequencing sample was made of PBMCs or T cells enriched from blood (not recorded which). The chain has TRBV28 and TRBJ1-1; the D gene is possibly TRBD1 (5 bases). The CDR3: CASSLRQWNTEAFF. The CDR3 bases are TGTGCCAGCAGTTTAAGACAGTGGAACACTGAAGCTTTCTTT.